These 17 T cell receptor beta chains came from one sample sequenced in a study of T-cell memory formation after mild COVID-19. TCRdb used MiXCR to reprocess the 5' RACE reads, holding one entry per CDR3 protein. The data contain about 130,000 distinct CDR3 sequences, about 5.9% of them seen just once; the ten biggest clones take up 2.2%. Sequencing input: PBMCs or a T cell subset sorted from them (not recorded which). The receptor source for this set is an adult woman who had mild COVID-19 (a few samples of this study predate the infection). Cell type and time point are not known.

The J gene is TRBJ1-1, the V gene TRBV19; the D gene is possibly TRBD1 (6 bases). The germline V gene has CDR1 LNHDA and CDR2 SQIVND (reference sequence). Trimming took 5 bases from V and 5 from J, leaving 12 bases between them. This CDR3 has 13 residues. CDR3 protein: CASSFRGRTEAFF. The CDR3 DNA sequence: TGTGCCAGTAGTTTTAGGGGGAGGACTGAAGCTTTCTTT.

V is TRBV12-3 or TRBV12-4 and J is TRBJ1-5; D may be TRBD1 (5 bases). V lost 2 bases and J lost 2, with 13 bases in between. CDR3 length: 16 residues. CDR3 amino acids: CASSLREMGGNQPQHF. The CDR3 coding sequence is TGTGCCAGCAGTTTAAGGGAGATGGGGGGCAATCAGCCCCAGCATTTT.

This clonotype was picked up many times. The chain uses TRBV3-1 and TRBJ2-1, with D perhaps TRBD2 (7 bases). V dropped 4 bases and J dropped 8 bases, with 21 bases sitting between them. The germline V gene has CDR1 LGHDT and CDR2 YNNKEL (reference sequence). The CDR3 extends over 16 amino acids. DNA of the CDR3: TGTGCCAGCAGCCTTCTCACGGGGGGCAGGCCCCATGAGCAGTTCTTC. Amino acid sequence: CASSLLTGGRPHEQFF.

This clonotype was found many times. This chain uses TRBV18 with TRBJ2-7; D possibly corresponds to TRBD1 (6 bases). The CDR3 totals 15 residues. The germline gives CDR1 KGHSH, CDR2 LQKENI. V was trimmed by 0 bases and J by 2 bases, leaving 11 bases between them. For the CDR3, the DNA is TGTGCCAGCTCACCACCTCAGGGACAAACCTACGAGCAGTACTTC. Protein product: CASSPPQGQTYEQYF.

This clonotype occurred many times. CDR3 protein: CASSLVPGNTDTQYF. CDR3 nucleotides: TGCGCCAGCAGCTTGGTTCCGGGGAACACAGATACGCAGTATTTT. The rearrangement links TRBV5-1 to TRBJ2-3; D perhaps matches TRBD2 (5 bases). Germline CDR1 is SGHRS and CDR2 is YFSETQ. This CDR3 has 15 amino acids. V lost 0 bases and J 2 bases, leaving 10 bases between the germline ends.

This clonotype was seen at least ten times. The genes are TRBV6-5 and TRBJ2-7; D not resolved. The V gene lost 6 bases and the J gene lost 3 bases, with 12 bases spanning the gap. Germline V CDR1 and CDR2: MNHEY, SVGAGI. CDR3 length: 13 amino acids. In nucleotides, the CDR3 is TGTGCCAGCAGCCGTATTGGCAGCTACGAGCAGTACTTC. This encodes CASSRIGSYEQYF.

The chain employs TRBV29-1 and TRBJ1-3; TRBD1 aligns across 8 bases. CDR3 length equals 16 residues. Trimming at V came to 5 bases and at J to 1 base, leaving 10 bases not matched to a gene. Germline CDR1 reads SQVTM; CDR2 reads ANQGSEA. CDR3 in DNA: TGCAGCGTTACCCTTGCCGGGACAGGTTCTGGAAACACCATATATTTT. Residues: CSVTLAGTGSGNTIYF.

This chain uses TRBV7-3 with TRBJ2-1, with D perhaps being TRBD1 or TRBD2 (5 bases each). Germline CDR1 SGHTA, CDR2 FQGTGA. This CDR3 is built from 15 residues. V lost 1 base to trimming and J lost 6 bases, with 13 bases between them. The CDR3, as DNA: TGTGCCAGCAGCTTAAGTGGGGGTCCACGCAATGAGCAGTTCTTC. It is translated as CASSLSGGPRNEQFF.

The chain links TRBV9 to TRBJ2-1, with 10 bases that match TRBD2. V shed 4 bases and J 7 bases; nucleotides not matched to a gene: 11. This CDR3 has 16 amino acids. Germline CDR1 is SGDLS and CDR2 is YYNGEE. Written as DNA, the CDR3 is TGTGCCAGCAGCCCTAACCTAGCGGGAGTCTGGAATGAGCAGTTCTTC. It is translated as CASSPNLAGVWNEQFF.

The V and J genes are TRBV6-2 or TRBV6-3 and TRBJ2-3; D is possibly TRBD1 or TRBD2 (6 bases each). Between the trimmed V and J ends, which lost 6 bases and 4 bases, there was a span of 8 bases. CDR1 and CDR2 (germline): MNHEY, SVGEGT. The CDR3 totals 12 residues. In DNA form, the CDR3 reads TGTGCCAGCAGCGGGGGCCCAGATACGCAGTATTTT. Its protein product is CASSGGPDTQYF.

In its sample, this clonotype was seen many times. The rearrangement links TRBV9 to TRBJ2-7; D remains ambiguous. Germline V gives CDR1 SGDLS, CDR2 YYNGEE. This CDR3 region has 13 residues. V shed 4 bases and J shed 0 bases, with 8 bases lying between them. The CDR3 coding sequence is TGTGCCAGCAGCCCGCAGGTCTCCTACGAGCAGTACTTC. Its protein is CASSPQVSYEQYF.

This clonotype has a count of ten or more. The rearrangement links TRBV15 to TRBJ2-1; 13 bases align to TRBD2. Germline assignment: CDR1 LNHNV and CDR2 YYDKDF (reference sequence). The CDR3 contains 16 residues. V trimming: 5 bases; J trimming: 14 bases; junction bases outside the gene matches: 15. The CDR3 loop is CATSGPGLGLAGVKFF. CDR3 sequence (DNA): TGTGCCACCAGCGGTCCGGGGCTCGGACTAGCGGGAGTGAAGTTCTTC.

This clonotype was picked up a small number of times. The chain recombines TRBV20-1 with TRBJ1-1, with D unclear. Germline CDR1 is DFQATT and CDR2 is SNEGSKA (reference sequence). V was cut by 0 bases and J by 7 bases, with 12 bases left in between. The CDR3 consists of 13 residues. CDR3 nucleotide sequence: TGCAGTGCTAGAGATGGAGTCCATAATGAAGCTTTCTTT. This translates into CSARDGVHNEAFF.

This clonotype showed up many times. The chain combines TRBV5-1 with TRBJ2-7; weak D call: TRBD2 (6 bases). The CDR3 extends over 15 amino acids. Trimming removed 0 bases from V and 7 bases from J, with 17 bases in between. The germline gives CDR1 SGHRS, CDR2 YFSETQ. The CDR3 protein is CASSLEGSFGREQYF. The CDR3, as DNA: TGCGCCAGCAGCTTGGAAGGATCCTTCGGGAGAGAGCAGTACTTC.

This clonotype was seen a handful of times. V usage is TRBV20-1 and J usage is TRBJ2-4, with 9 bases identical to TRBD2. Germline V gene lookup returns CDR1 DFQATT and CDR2 SNEGSKA (reference sequence). The V segment lost 6 bases and the J segment 0 bases; nucleotides outside the gene matches: 6. CDR3 length: 15 residues. The CDR3 reads CSAPLAGIAKNIQYF. CDR3 coding DNA: TGCAGTGCGCCCCTAGCGGGGATAGCCAAAAACATTCAGTACTTC.

This clonotype was observed a few times. This sequence joins TRBV27 and TRBJ2-1, with 7 bases aligning to TRBD2. The CDR3 loop spans 16 amino acids. Germline CDR1 reads MNHEY; CDR2 reads SMNVEV (reference sequence). V was clipped by 8 bases and J by 5 bases; unmatched bases: 15. The CDR3 reads CASSTLGLAEDNEQFF. CDR3 DNA sequence: TGTGCCAGCTCAACCCTGGGGCTAGCGGAGGACAATGAGCAGTTCTTC.

This clonotype was detected many times. This chain connects TRBV10-3 to TRBJ2-2; D unresolved. Germline V gene sequence: CDR1 ENHRY, CDR2 SYGVKD. The CDR3 loop spans 13 amino acids. With 3 bases removed from V and 3 bases from J, the gap between germline ends came to 5 bases. CDR3 in amino acids: CAISDVDTGELFF. The CDR3 nucleotides read TGTGCCATCAGTGATGTTGACACCGGGGAGCTGTTTTTT.